This is a list of T cell receptor beta chains from one sample in a study of cytomegalovirus exposure and HLA in healthy donors. Assay used: immunoSEQ multiplex PCR; TCRdb lists only in-frame clones, some missing. In the table there are roughly 250,000 clones, roughly 86% of which are singletons. The sequenced sample was PBMCs. The receptors shown here come from a woman between 40 and 50 years old in good health and CMV-seropositive. CDR3s include the opening cysteine and the closing phenylalanine or tryptophan. The D gene is left open where the match is weak.

V gene,CDR3 length,D gene,J gene,CDR3 protein,CDR3 DNA
TRBV7-2,13,.,TRBJ1-1,CASRLEVVGEAFF,TGTGCCAGCAGGCTAGAGGTGGTCGGCGAAGCTTTCTTT
TRBV5-4,17,.,TRBJ2-3,CASSLIGLEPSTDTQYF,TGTGCCAGCAGCTTGATTGGGTTGGAGCCTAGCACAGATACGCAGTATTTT
TRBV7-9,12,.,TRBJ2-5,CASSLHGETQYF,TGTGCCAGCAGCTTACACGGAGAGACCCAGTACTTC
TRBV19,16,TRBD2,TRBJ2-1,CASTPPGLAGGNEQFF,TGTGCCAGTACTCCCCCAGGACTAGCGGGAGGCAATGAGCAGTTCTTC
TRBV19,17,.,TRBJ1-5,CASSIPGGPDSNQPQHF,TGTGCCAGTAGTATACCGGGGGGCCCAGATAGCAATCAGCCCCAGCATTTT
TRBV6-1,14,TRBD1,TRBJ1-2,CASSRTGGQYGYTF,TGTGCCAGCAGCCGGACAGGGGGCCAGTATGGCTACACCTTC
TRBV28,13,.,TRBJ1-4,CAKTPAGGEKLFF,TGTGCCAAAACTCCGGCGGGAGGTGAAAAACTGTTTTTT
TRBV27,18,.,TRBJ1-2,CASSSRMILAGQNYGYTF,TGTGCCAGCAGTTCCCGTATGATCCTAGCCGGACAGAACTATGGCTACACCTTC
TRBV27,15,TRBD2,TRBJ2-2,CASSLPGGPGGELFF,TGTGCCAGCAGTTTACCGGGAGGGCCTGGCGGGGAGCTGTTTTTT
TRBV4-3,18,.,TRBJ2-7,CASSQDQHRSGLSYEQYF,TGCGCCAGCAGCCAAGATCAACACCGGTCCGGGTTATCCTACGAGCAGTACTTC
TRBV7-8,14,TRBD2,TRBJ2-7,CASSLFSGSYEQYF,TGTGCCAGCAGCTTGTTTAGCGGGAGCTACGAGCAGTACTTC